Below are 13 T cell receptor beta chains sequenced from a single sample in a study of shared clonotypes between healthy human individuals. Generated by immunoSEQ multiplex PCR, the TCRdb table keeps only in-frame clones and is missing some. The sample lists some 1 million clones; around 74% were seen once. The sample taken for sequencing was memory CD4+ T cells sorted from blood. Subset reported: CD45RA-negative fraction. The receptors shown here come from a young man in good health.

The chain carries TRBV11-2 and TRBJ1-1; D uncertain. V gave up 8 bases and J gave up 1 base, with 20 bases separating them. This CDR3 spans 16 amino acids. Germline values: CDR1 SGHAT, CDR2 FQNNGV. CDR3 amino acids: CASAPASGYGNTEAFF. CDR3 bases: TGTGCCAGCGCCCCCGCGTCCGGTTATGGGAACACTGAAGCTTTCTTT.

This clone was seen more than once but under ten times. This chain uses TRBV27 with TRBJ2-3, with a tentative D call TRBD2 (6 bases). The CDR3 is made up of 15 amino acids. The V gene's germline CDR1 is MNHEY and CDR2 SMNVEV (reference sequence). Deletions cut 3 bases from V and 6 bases from J, with 16 bases between. The CDR3, as DNA: TGTGCCAGCAGTTTGGGAGGTAGGGCCCCTGATACGCAGTATTTT. Amino acids: CASSLGGRAPDTQYF.

The V and J genes are TRBV9 and TRBJ2-1, with unresolved D. The CDR3 extends over 13 amino acids. V was clipped by 0 bases and J by 5 bases, with 6 bases between them. Germline V gene data show CDR1 as SGDLS and CDR2 as YYNGEE. The CDR3: CASSVAQNNEQFF. The CDR3 DNA follows: TGTGCCAGCAGCGTAGCCCAAAACAATGAGCAGTTCTTC. Complete variable domain (other parts from reference TRBV9 and TRBJ2-1): DSGVTQTPKHLITATGQRVTLRCSPRSGDLSVYWYQQSLDQGLQFLIQYYNGEERAKGNILERFSAQQFPDLHSELNLSSLELGDSALYFCASSVAQNNEQFFGPGTRLTVL.

This clone was counted ten times or more. V usage is TRBV27 and J usage is TRBJ2-1; TRBD1 matches 8 bases. V lost 6 bases and J lost 0; bases outside the gene matches: 10. From germline, CDR1 is MNHEY and CDR2 SMNVEV (reference sequence). This CDR3 has 17 residues. Here the CDR3 reads CASSQAPGTGSYNEQFF. The CDR3 DNA follows: TGTGCCAGCAGCCAAGCCCCCGGGACAGGCTCCTACAATGAGCAGTTCTTC.

This clone was counted a single time. The V gene is TRBV7-2, the J gene TRBJ2-3, with D unclear. Looked up from germline, CDR1 is SGHTA and CDR2 is FQGNSA. The germline V and J ends were trimmed by 0 bases and 6 bases, with 10 bases remaining between them. This CDR3 has 14 amino acids. CDR3 loop: CASSLAPVVDTQYF. Here the CDR3 DNA reads TGTGCCAGCAGCTTAGCACCAGTTGTGGATACGCAGTATTTT.

Turning to this clone: Other nucleotide sequences from this sample produce the same CDR3. The rearrangement uses TRBV10-3 and TRBJ2-1; TRBD2 agrees at 9 bases. The junction had 3 bases not matched to a gene; V was cut back by 0 bases and J by 6 bases. Germline V gene lookup returns CDR1 ENHRY and CDR2 SYGVKD. CDR3 size: 15 residues. This CDR3 reads CAISESGSGGNEQFF. The CDR3 DNA reads as TGTGCCATCAGTGAGTCAGGTAGCGGGGGCAATGAGCAGTTCTTC.

The rearrangement joins TRBV29-1 to TRBJ2-7; 8 nucleotides align to TRBD1. The V gene end was trimmed by 2 bases and the J gene end by 2 bases; junction bases not matched to a gene: 2. The CDR3 has 13 amino acids. CDR1 and CDR2 (germline): SQVTM, ANQGSEA. CDR3 in DNA: TGCAGCGTTGAACAACAGGGGGCCTACGAGCAGTACTTC. Translated, it gives CSVEQQGAYEQYF.

The rearrangement links TRBV7-2 to TRBJ2-3; weak D call: TRBD2 (6 bases). CDR3 length equals 13 residues. V shed 7 bases and J shed 6 bases, with 14 bases lying between them. Germline V gives CDR1 SGHTA, CDR2 FQGNSA. The CDR3 loop is CASTGGSWDTQYF. The CDR3 region has the DNA TGTGCCAGCACTGGGGGGTCCTGGGATACGCAGTATTTT.

The chain links TRBV7-9 to TRBJ2-1; 8 bases agree with TRBD2. V lost 7 bases to trimming and J lost 7 bases; unmatched junction nucleotides: 12. This CDR3 has 15 residues. The germline V gene encodes CDR1 SEHNR and CDR2 FQNEAQ (reference sequence). The DNA for the CDR3 is TGTGCCAGCAAGAATTACGCGGGAGGAGGTAATGAGCAGTTCTTC. This codes for CASKNYAGGGNEQFF. Combining the CDR3 with reference TRBV7-9 and TRBJ2-1 gives the whole variable domain DTGVSQNPRHKITKRGQNVTFRCDPISEHNRLYWYRQTLGQGPEFLTYFQNEAQLEKSRLLSDRFSAERPKGSFSTLEIQRTEQGDSAMYLCASKNYAGGGNEQFFGPGTRLTVL.

The gene calls are TRBV19 and TRBJ1-4; D is ambiguous. The CDR3 has 8 residues. The germline CDR1 and CDR2 sequences are LNHDA and SQIVND (reference sequence). The CDR3 region is CAEEKLFF. CDR3 in DNA: TGTGCTGAAGAAAAACTGTTTTTT.

The chain is built from TRBV7-9 and TRBJ1-6; no reliable D call. Germline CDR1 and CDR2: SEHNR and FQNEAQ (reference sequence). The CDR3 spans 13 residues. Trimming shortened V by 3 bases and J by 9 bases, and 9 bases separated the two germline ends. As DNA, the CDR3 is TGTGCCAGCAGCTTGGAATATGGTTCACCCCTCCACTTT. This encodes CASSLEYGSPLHF.

This clone turned up a few times. The rearrangement uses TRBV9 and TRBJ2-3; D assignment may be TRBD1 or TRBD2 (5 bases each). The length of the CDR3 is 15 residues. CDR1 SGDLS and CDR2 YYNGEE come from the germline V gene. V was clipped by 3 bases and J by 7 bases, with 18 bases between them. The CDR3 protein is CASSAGGTSTNTQYF. CDR3 sequence (DNA): TGTGCCAGCAGCGCCGGTGGGACGTCGACGAATACGCAGTATTTT.

The chain carries TRBV6-1 and TRBJ1-5; 8 bases line up with TRBD1. This CDR3 comprises 12 residues. Looked up from germline, CDR1 is MNHNS and CDR2 is SASEGT. Trimming took 10 bases from V and 5 from J; bases not matched to a gene: 4. The CDR3 DNA is TGTGCCACCAGGGGGCAAGATCAGCCCCAGCATTTT. Translating gives CATRGQDQPQHF.